Following are 17 T cell receptor beta chains from one sample sequenced in a study of blood T cells in healthy people across ages. A second PCR, run for roughly 7 to 12 cycles, used a sample-barcoded 5' primer plus a J-beta primer mix. TCRdb reanalysed the 5' RACE reads using MiXCR and keeps one entry per CDR3 protein. In the table there are roughly 800,000 distinct CDR3 sequences, 30% to 45% of which are singletons. The sample was blood. These TCRs come from a man younger than 35 in good health.

V usage is TRBV30 and J usage is TRBJ1-1, with no clear D. The V gene lost 0 bases and the J gene lost 0 bases, with 5 bases spanning the gap. The CDR3 has 13 residues. Germline V lookup: CDR1 GTSNPN, CDR2 SVGIG (reference sequence). Here the CDR3 reads CAWSVMVNTEAFF. In DNA form, the CDR3 reads TGTGCCTGGAGTGTGATGGTGAACACTGAAGCTTTCTTT.

This clonotype has only a few counts. This chain uses TRBV7-9 with TRBJ2-5; 7 nucleotides agree with TRBD1. The CDR3 has 15 amino acids. J was trimmed by 4 bases and V by 3 bases; bases with no gene match: 8. Germline loops: CDR1 SEHNR, CDR2 FQNEAQ (reference sequence). CDR3 nucleotide sequence: TGTGCCAGCAGCTTTGGAACAGGGGTGGTAGAGACCCAGTACTTC. Protein sequence: CASSFGTGVVETQYF.

The chain links TRBV6-6 to TRBJ1-1, with a weak D call TRBD1 (5 bases). Trimming left V 2 bases short and J 5 bases short, with 18 bases between. Germline V lookup: CDR1 MNHNY, CDR2 SVGAGI (reference sequence). This CDR3 has 16 amino acids. DNA of the CDR3: TGTGCCAGCAGTTACGGTCGGGGTTCGGAGGGGACTGAAGCTTTCTTT. Its translation is CASSYGRGSEGTEAFF.

The J gene is TRBJ2-2, the V gene TRBV20-1; no reliable D call. The V and J ends lost 6 bases and 3 bases respectively, with 5 bases between them. Germline V gives CDR1 DFQATT, CDR2 SNEGSKA (reference sequence). CDR3 size: 11 residues. CDR3 DNA: TGCAGTGCCCCCTACACCGGGGAGCTGTTTTTT. Translation: CSAPYTGELFF.

The table lists this clonotype with a few counts. This chain joins TRBV5-1 and TRBJ2-5; D remains unclear. There are 13 residues in the CDR3. Between the trimmed V and J ends, which lost 0 bases and 4 bases, there was a span of 7 bases. In germline, CDR1 is SGHRS, CDR2 YFSETQ. CDR3 bases: TGCGCCAGCAGCTTGGAATCGGGAGAGACCCAGTACTTC. As protein: CASSLESGETQYF.

The rearrangement uses TRBV14 and TRBJ1-4, with 7 bases identical to TRBD1. The germline CDR1 and CDR2 sequences are SGHDN and FVKESK. The CDR3 totals 15 residues. The J segment lost 6 bases and the V segment lost 2 bases, leaving 6 bases of the junction unmatched. For the CDR3, the DNA is TGTGCCAGCAGCCAAAGGACAGGCTTGTATGAAAAACTGTTTTTT. It encodes CASSQRTGLYEKLFF.

V usage is TRBV9 and J usage is TRBJ2-5; D not certain. The CDR3 loop spans 14 amino acids. The germline gives CDR1 SGDLS, CDR2 YYNGEE. Trimming stripped 1 base from V and 6 bases from J, with 13 bases between. The CDR3, as DNA: TGTGCCAGCAGCGTAACCAGTAGGATTCAGACCCAGTACTTC. This translates into CASSVTSRIQTQYF. The variable domain in full, completed from reference TRBV9 and TRBJ2-5, reads DSGVTQTPKHLITATGQRVTLRCSPRSGDLSVYWYQQSLDQGLQFLIQYYNGEERAKGNILERFSAQQFPDLHSELNLSSLELGDSALYFCASSVTSRIQTQYFGPGTRLLVL.

The chain has TRBV6-6 and TRBJ2-4; no clear D gene. The germline CDR1 and CDR2 sequences are MNHNY and SVGAGI (reference sequence). Between the trimmed V and J ends, which lost 2 bases and 1 base, there was a span of 9 bases. The CDR3 is 15 residues long. The CDR3 bases are TGTGCCAGCAGTTACGCGGCAGGTGCCAAAAACATTCAGTACTTC. Protein product: CASSYAAGAKNIQYF.

This clonotype came up many times. The V gene is TRBV4-3, the J gene TRBJ2-1; 8 bases line up with TRBD2. From germline, CDR1 is LGHNA and CDR2 YSLEER. The J segment lost 7 bases and the V segment lost 1 base, leaving 12 bases of the junction unmatched. The CDR3 runs to 17 residues. CDR3 sequence: CASSQAPAGASGNEQFF. As DNA, the CDR3 is TGCGCCAGCAGCCAAGCCCCAGCGGGGGCCTCAGGGAATGAGCAGTTCTTC.

The chain couples TRBV10-3 to TRBJ2-7; no reliable D call. This CDR3 comprises 14 residues. V was clipped by 3 bases and J by 1 base, with 10 bases between them. Germline V CDR1 and CDR2: ENHRY, SYGVKD. CDR3 nucleotide sequence: TGTGCCATCAGTGAATCGGATAGGTCCTACGAGCAGTACTTC. Translation gives CAISESDRSYEQYF.

This chain joins TRBV6-5 and TRBJ2-3, with 8 positions matching TRBD2. Germline CDR1 MNHEY, CDR2 SVGAGI. The V segment lost 6 bases and the J segment 2 bases; nucleotides outside the gene matches: 4. The CDR3 runs 14 residues. CDR3 protein: CASRDSGNTDTQYF. In nucleotides, the CDR3 is TGTGCCAGCAGGGATAGCGGGAACACAGATACGCAGTATTTT.

The rearrangement joins TRBV7-2 to TRBJ1-6; D is undetermined. The germline V gene has CDR1 SGHTA and CDR2 FQGNSA. The CDR3 is 15 amino acids. V was trimmed by 4 bases and J by 1 base, leaving 8 bases between them. DNA of the CDR3: TGTGCCAGCAGCTCTAGGATGTCCTATAATTCACCCCTCCACTTT. Protein product: CASSSRMSYNSPLHF.

This clonotype was recorded many times. The chain employs TRBV15 and TRBJ2-1; TRBD1 aligns across 8 bases. The CDR3 length is 16 residues. Trimming took 5 bases from V and 5 from J; bases not matched to a gene: 11. Germline assignment: CDR1 LNHNV and CDR2 YYDKDF (reference sequence). The CDR3 DNA reads as TGTGCCACCAGCCTGGGGCTACAGGGGGAAGACAATGAGCAGTTCTTC. This gives the protein CATSLGLQGEDNEQFF. The full variable domain, rest sourced from reference TRBV15 and TRBJ2-1, is DAMVIQNPRYQVTQFGKPVTLSCSQTLNHNVMYWYQQKSSQAPKLLFHYYDKDFNNEADTPDNFQSRRPNTSFCFLDIRSPGLGDTAMYLCATSLGLQGEDNEQFFGPGTRLTVL.

The gene calls are TRBV12-3 or TRBV12-4 and TRBJ2-5; no reliable D call. CDR3 length: 14 residues. Trimming took off 3 bases at V and 1 base at J, with 9 bases between the two ends. CDR3: CASSFVSIQETQYF. The CDR3 DNA follows: TGTGCCAGCAGTTTTGTATCGATCCAAGAGACCCAGTACTTC.

The rearrangement links TRBV27 to TRBJ1-2, with no clear D. With 5 bases removed from V and 0 bases from J, the gap between germline ends came to 10 bases. Per the germline V gene, CDR1 is MNHEY and CDR2 is SMNVEV (reference sequence). CDR3 length: 14 amino acids. Written as DNA, the CDR3 is TGTGCCAGCAGTGCTCCCGGGGCTAACTATGGCTACACCTTC. Its protein is CASSAPGANYGYTF.

The table lists this clonotype with a few counts. This chain joins TRBV7-2 and TRBJ2-3, with 8 bases aligning to TRBD2. This CDR3 spans 16 amino acids. Germline V gene data show CDR1 as SGHTA and CDR2 as FQGNSA. The V and J ends lost 4 bases and 1 base, in that order; junction bases with no gene match: 7. CDR3 residues: CASSSTKRGRTDTQYF. The CDR3 bases are TGTGCCAGCAGCTCCACCAAGCGGGGGCGCACAGATACGCAGTATTTT.

This clonotype was counted a few times. The genes are TRBV25-1 and TRBJ2-3; TRBD1 matches 7 bases. The V gene's germline CDR1 is MGHDK and CDR2 SYGVNS. Losses at the gene ends were 3 bases for V and 8 bases for J; bases not matched to a gene: 17. This CDR3 is 17 amino acids long. The CDR3 here is CASSDGGLDRAIGTQYF. CDR3 sequence (DNA): TGTGCCAGCAGTGATGGGGGCCTAGACAGGGCTATAGGTACGCAGTATTTT.